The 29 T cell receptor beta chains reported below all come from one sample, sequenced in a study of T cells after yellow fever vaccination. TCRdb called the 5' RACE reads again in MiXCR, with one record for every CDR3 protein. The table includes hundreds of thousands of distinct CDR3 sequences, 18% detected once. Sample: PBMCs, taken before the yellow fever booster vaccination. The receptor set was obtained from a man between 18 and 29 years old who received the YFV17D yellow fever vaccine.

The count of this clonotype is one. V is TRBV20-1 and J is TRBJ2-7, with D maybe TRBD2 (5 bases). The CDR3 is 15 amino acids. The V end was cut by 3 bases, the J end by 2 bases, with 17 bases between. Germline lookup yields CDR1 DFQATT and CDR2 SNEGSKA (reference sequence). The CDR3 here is CSASRRWTPTYEQYF. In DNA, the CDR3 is TGCAGTGCTAGCCGACGGTGGACTCCTACCTACGAGCAGTACTTC.

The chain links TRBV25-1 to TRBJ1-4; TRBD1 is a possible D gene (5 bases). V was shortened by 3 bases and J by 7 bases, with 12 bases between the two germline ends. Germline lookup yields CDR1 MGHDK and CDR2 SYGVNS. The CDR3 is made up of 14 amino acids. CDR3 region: CASSEEGRVEKLFF. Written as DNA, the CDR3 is TGTGCCAGCAGTGAGGAGGGGAGGGTTGAAAAACTGTTTTTT.

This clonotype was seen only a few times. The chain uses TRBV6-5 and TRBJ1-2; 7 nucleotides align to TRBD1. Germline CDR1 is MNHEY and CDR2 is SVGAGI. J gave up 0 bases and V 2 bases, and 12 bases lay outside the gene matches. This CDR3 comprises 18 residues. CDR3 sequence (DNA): TGTGCCAGCAGTTACCGGTTGACCAGGGGGGAACCTAACTATGGCTACACCTTC. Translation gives CASSYRLTRGEPNYGYTF.

The CDR3 coding sequence is TGTGCCAGCAGGCCAGGGGGCGCAGATTCACCCCTCCACTTT. Its protein product is CASRPGGADSPLHF. This chain connects TRBV5-4 to TRBJ1-6, with 8 bases that match TRBD1. Germline V gene data show CDR1 as SGHNT and CDR2 as YYREEE (reference sequence). The trim removed 5 bases at V and 8 bases at J, leaving 6 bases unmatched. The CDR3 covers 14 residues.

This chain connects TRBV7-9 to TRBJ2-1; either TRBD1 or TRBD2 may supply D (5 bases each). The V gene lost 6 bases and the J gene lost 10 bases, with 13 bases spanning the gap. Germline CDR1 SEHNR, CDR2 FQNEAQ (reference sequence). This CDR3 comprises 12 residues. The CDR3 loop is CASSTPRGEQFF. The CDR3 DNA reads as TGTGCCAGCAGTACACCGAGGGGAGAGCAGTTCTTC.

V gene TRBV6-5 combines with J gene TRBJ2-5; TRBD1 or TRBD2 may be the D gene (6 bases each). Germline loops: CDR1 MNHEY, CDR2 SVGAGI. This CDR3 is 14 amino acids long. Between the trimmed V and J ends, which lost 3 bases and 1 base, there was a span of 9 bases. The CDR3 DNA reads TGTGCCAGCAGTTATCCGGGGGCCCAAGAGACCCAGTACTTC. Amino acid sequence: CASSYPGAQETQYF.

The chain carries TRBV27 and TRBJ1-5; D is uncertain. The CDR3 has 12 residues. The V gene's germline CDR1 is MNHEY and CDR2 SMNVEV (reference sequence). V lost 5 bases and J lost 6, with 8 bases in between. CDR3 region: CASSKYGQPQHF. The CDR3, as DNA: TGTGCCAGCAGTAAATATGGTCAGCCCCAGCATTTT.

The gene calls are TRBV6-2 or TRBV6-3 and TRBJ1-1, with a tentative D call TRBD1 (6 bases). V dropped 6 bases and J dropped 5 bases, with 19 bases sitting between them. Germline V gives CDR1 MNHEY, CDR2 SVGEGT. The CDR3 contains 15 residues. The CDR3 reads CASRYWDTVRTEAFF. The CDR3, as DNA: TGTGCCAGCAGATATTGGGACACAGTGAGGACTGAAGCTTTCTTT.

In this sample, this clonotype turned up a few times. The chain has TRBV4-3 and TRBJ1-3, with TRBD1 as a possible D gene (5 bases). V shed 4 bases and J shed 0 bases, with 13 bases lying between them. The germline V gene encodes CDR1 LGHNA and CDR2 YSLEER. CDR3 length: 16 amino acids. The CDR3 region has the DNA TGCGCCAGCAGCCCTGGGTTGGGGGACTCTGGAAACACCATATATTTT. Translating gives CASSPGLGDSGNTIYF.

CDR3 in amino acids: CASSFSFGAGGTGELFF. For the CDR3, the DNA is TGCGCCAGCAGCTTCTCCTTTGGCGCAGGGGGCACCGGGGAGCTGTTTTTT. The chain links TRBV5-1 to TRBJ2-2; 7 nucleotides align to TRBD1. With V trimmed by 2 bases and J by 4 bases, 11 bases remained unmatched. The CDR3 consists of 17 residues. Germline lookup yields CDR1 SGHRS and CDR2 YFSETQ. Together with reference TRBV5-1 and TRBJ2-2, the CDR3 gives the full variable domain: KAGVTQTPRYLIKTRGQQVTLSCSPISGHRSVSWYQQTPGQGLQFLFEYFSETQRNKGNFPGRFSGRQFSNSRSEMNVSTLELGDSALYLCASSFSFGAGGTGELFFGEGSRLTVL.

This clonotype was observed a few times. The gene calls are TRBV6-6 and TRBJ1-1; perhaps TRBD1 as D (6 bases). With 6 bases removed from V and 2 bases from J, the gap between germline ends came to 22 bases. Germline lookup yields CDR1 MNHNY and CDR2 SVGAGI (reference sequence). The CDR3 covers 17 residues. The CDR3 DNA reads TGTGCCAGCAGGTCCCACGAGGAGGGGGTTTTCAACACTGAAGCTTTCTTT. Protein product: CASRSHEEGVFNTEAFF.

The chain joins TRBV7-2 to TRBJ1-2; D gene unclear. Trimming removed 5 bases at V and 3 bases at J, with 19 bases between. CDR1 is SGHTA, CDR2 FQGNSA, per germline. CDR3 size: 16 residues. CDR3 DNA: TGTGCCAGCAGCCCATTCGCAGGTACAACCTACTATGGCTACACCTTC. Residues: CASSPFAGTTYYGYTF. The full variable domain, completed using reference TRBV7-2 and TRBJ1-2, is GAGVSQSPSNKVTEKGKDVELRCDPISGHTALYWYRQSLGQGLEFLIYFQGNSAPDKSGLPSDRFSAERTGGSVSTLTIQRTQQEDSAVYLCASSPFAGTTYYGYTFGSGTRLTVV.

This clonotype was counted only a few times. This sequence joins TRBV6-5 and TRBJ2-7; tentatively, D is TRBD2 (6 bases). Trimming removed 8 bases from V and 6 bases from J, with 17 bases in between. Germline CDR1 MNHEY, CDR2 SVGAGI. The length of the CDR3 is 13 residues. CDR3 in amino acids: CASCGGVPLEQYF. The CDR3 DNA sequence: TGTGCCAGCTGCGGAGGGGTCCCCCTCGAGCAGTACTTC.

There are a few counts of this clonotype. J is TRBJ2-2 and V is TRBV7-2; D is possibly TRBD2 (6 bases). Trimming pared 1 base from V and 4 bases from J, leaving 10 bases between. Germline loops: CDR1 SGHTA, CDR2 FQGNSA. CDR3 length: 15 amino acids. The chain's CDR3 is CASSLVAGRTGELFF. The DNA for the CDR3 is TGTGCCAGCAGCTTAGTGGCGGGGCGCACCGGGGAGCTGTTTTTT.

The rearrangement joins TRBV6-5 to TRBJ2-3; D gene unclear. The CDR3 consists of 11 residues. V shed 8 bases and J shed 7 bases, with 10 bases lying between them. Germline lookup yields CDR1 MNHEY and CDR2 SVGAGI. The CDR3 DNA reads TGTGCCAGCGAGTGGGGAAATACGCAGTATTTT. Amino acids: CASEWGNTQYF.

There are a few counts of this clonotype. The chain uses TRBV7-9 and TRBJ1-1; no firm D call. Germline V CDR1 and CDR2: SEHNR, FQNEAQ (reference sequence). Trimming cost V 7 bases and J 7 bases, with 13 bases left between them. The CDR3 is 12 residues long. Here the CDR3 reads CASIMPGGEAFF. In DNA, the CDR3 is TGTGCCAGCATCATGCCGGGTGGTGAAGCTTTCTTT. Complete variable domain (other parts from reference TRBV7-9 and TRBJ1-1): DTGVSQNPRHKITKRGQNVTFRCDPISEHNRLYWYRQTLGQGPEFLTYFQNEAQLEKSRLLSDRFSAERPKGSFSTLEIQRTEQGDSAMYLCASIMPGGEAFFGQGTRLTVV.

The CDR3 loop reads CARRTPGSTQPQHF. Here the CDR3 DNA reads TGTGCCAGAAGGACGCCTGGCAGCACGCAGCCCCAGCATTTT. The chain has TRBV5-3 and TRBJ1-5; no firm D call. TRBV5-3 is an ORF for which the function is uncertain. V gave up 5 bases and J gave up 7 bases, with 16 bases separating them. This CDR3 region has 14 residues.

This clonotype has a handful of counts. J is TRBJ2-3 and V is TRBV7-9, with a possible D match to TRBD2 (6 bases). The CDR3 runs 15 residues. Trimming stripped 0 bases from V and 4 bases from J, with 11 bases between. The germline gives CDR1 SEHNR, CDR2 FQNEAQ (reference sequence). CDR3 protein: CASSLAAGSADTQYF. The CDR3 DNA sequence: TGTGCCAGCAGCTTAGCCGCGGGGTCGGCAGATACGCAGTATTTT. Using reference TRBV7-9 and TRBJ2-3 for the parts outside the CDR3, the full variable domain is DTGVSQNPRHKITKRGQNVTFRCDPISEHNRLYWYRQTLGQGPEFLTYFQNEAQLEKSRLLSDRFSAERPKGSFSTLEIQRTEQGDSAMYLCASSLAAGSADTQYFGPGTRLTVL.

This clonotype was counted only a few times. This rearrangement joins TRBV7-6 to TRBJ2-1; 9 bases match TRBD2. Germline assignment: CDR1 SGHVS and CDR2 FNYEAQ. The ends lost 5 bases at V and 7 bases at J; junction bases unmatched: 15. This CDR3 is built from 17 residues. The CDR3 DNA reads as TGTGCCAGCAGCCTCCCGGCGTGGCGGGGGGGCCCTAATGAGCAGTTCTTC. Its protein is CASSLPAWRGGPNEQFF.

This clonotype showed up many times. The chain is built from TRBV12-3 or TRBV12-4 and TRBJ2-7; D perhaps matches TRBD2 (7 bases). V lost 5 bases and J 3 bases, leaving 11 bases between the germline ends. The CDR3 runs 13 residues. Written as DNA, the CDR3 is TGTGCCAGCAGTGCGGGGGCATACTACGAGCAGTACTTC. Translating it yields CASSAGAYYEQYF.

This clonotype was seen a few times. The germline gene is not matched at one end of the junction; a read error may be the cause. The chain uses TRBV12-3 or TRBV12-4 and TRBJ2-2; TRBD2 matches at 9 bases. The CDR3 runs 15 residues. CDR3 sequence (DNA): TGTGCCAGCAGCTTAGCGGGGGTAGACTCCGGGGAGCTGTTTTTT. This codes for CASSLAGVDSGELFF.

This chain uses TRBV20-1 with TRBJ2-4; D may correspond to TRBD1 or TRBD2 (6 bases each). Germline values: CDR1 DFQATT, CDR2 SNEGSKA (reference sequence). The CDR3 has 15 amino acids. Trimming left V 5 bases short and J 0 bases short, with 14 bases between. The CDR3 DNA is TGCAGTGCTCGAACGGGGGCACTAGCCAAAAACATTCAGTACTTC. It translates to CSARTGALAKNIQYF.

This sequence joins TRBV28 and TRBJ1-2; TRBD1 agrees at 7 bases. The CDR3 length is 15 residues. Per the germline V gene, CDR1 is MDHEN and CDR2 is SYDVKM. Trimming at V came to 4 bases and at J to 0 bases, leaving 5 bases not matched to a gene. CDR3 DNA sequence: TGTGCCAGCAGTTCCTGGGGACAGACTAACTATGGCTACACCTTC. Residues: CASSSWGQTNYGYTF.

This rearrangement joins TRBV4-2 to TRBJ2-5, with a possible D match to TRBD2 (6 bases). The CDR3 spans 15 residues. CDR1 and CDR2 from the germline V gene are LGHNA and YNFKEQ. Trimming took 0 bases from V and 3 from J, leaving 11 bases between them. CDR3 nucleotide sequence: TGTGCCAGCAGCCAAGACGGGACTGGCGAAGAGACCCAGTACTTC. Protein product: CASSQDGTGEETQYF.

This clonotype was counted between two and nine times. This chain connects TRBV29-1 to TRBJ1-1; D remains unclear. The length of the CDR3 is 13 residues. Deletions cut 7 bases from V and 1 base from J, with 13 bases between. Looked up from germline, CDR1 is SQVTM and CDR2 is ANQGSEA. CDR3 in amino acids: CSGSDGENTEAFF. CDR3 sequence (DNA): TGCAGCGGATCGGACGGAGAGAACACTGAAGCTTTCTTT.

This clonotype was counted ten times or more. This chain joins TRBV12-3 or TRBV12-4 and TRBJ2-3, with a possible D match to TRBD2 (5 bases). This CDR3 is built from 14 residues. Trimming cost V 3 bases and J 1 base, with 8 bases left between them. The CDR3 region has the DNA TGTGCCAGCAGTTTCCAGGAGGGCACAGATACGCAGTATTTT. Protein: CASSFQEGTDTQYF.

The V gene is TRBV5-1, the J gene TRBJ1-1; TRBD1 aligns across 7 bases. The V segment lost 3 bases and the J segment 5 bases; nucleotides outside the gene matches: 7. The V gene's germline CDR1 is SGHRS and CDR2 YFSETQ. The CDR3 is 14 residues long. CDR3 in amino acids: CASSSGPQGTEAFF. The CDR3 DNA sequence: TGCGCCAGCAGCTCAGGGCCACAGGGGACTGAAGCTTTCTTT.

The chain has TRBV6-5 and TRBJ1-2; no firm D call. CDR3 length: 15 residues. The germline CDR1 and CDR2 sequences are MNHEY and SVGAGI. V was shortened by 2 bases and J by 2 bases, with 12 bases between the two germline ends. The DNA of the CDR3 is TGTGCCAGCAGTTACCTCTCGAGGGCCAACTATGGCTACACCTTC. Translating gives CASSYLSRANYGYTF.

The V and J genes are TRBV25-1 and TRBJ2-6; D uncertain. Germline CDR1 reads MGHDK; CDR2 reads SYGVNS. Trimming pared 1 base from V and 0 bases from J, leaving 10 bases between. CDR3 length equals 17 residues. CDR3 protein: CASSESGPSSGANVLTF. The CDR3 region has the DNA TGTGCCAGCAGTGAATCCGGACCGAGCTCTGGGGCCAACGTCCTGACTTTC.